A single sample gave rise to the 5 T cell receptor beta chains below, sequenced in a study of CD8 T cells in Susac syndrome. Reverse transcription of about 0.45 to 1 ug RNA used random hexamers. TCRdb used MiXCR to reprocess the immunoSEQ multiplex PCR reads, holding one entry per CDR3 protein. The sample contains about 130,000 distinct CDR3 sequences, around 94% of which appear only once. The specimen was CD8+ T cells from PBMCs. The source is a human donor with Susac syndrome.

The rearrangement links TRBV4-3 to TRBJ2-7; 9 bases map to TRBD1. The J segment lost 1 base and the V segment lost 0 bases, leaving 4 bases of the junction unmatched. Germline V CDR1 and CDR2: LGHNA, YSLEER. The CDR3 runs to 16 residues. DNA of the CDR3: TGCGCCAGCAGCCAAGATGAGGGGACAGGGTCCTACGAGCAGTACTTC. This codes for CASSQDEGTGSYEQYF.

The V gene is TRBV25-1, the J gene TRBJ2-3, with 9 positions matching TRBD2. Germline loops: CDR1 MGHDK, CDR2 SYGVNS. V trimming: 4 bases; J trimming: 0 bases; junction bases outside the gene matches: 11. CDR3 length equals 18 residues. The DNA of the CDR3 is TGTGCCAGCAGTGGAAGGACTAGCGCAACGCCTAGCACAGATACGCAGTATTTT. Amino acid sequence: CASSGRTSATPSTDTQYF.

The chain carries TRBV7-9 and TRBJ1-1; 7 positions agree with TRBD1. The CDR3 spans 14 residues. Germline loops: CDR1 SEHNR, CDR2 FQNEAQ (reference sequence). Unmatched junction bases numbered 5, after V lost 6 bases and J lost 1 base. Here the CDR3 DNA reads TGTGCCAGCAGTTCCCCAGGGGGGAACACTGAAGCTTTCTTT. As protein: CASSSPGGNTEAFF. Based on the CDR3 plus reference TRBV7-9 and TRBJ1-1, the full variable domain is DTGVSQNPRHKITKRGQNVTFRCDPISEHNRLYWYRQTLGQGPEFLTYFQNEAQLEKSRLLSDRFSAERPKGSFSTLEIQRTEQGDSAMYLCASSSPGGNTEAFFGQGTRLTVV.

This clonotype was seen a single time. The rearrangement joins TRBV19 to TRBJ2-2; D uncertain. This CDR3 contains 15 residues. Trimming took off 7 bases at V and 5 bases at J, with 17 bases between the two ends. Germline V lookup: CDR1 LNHDA, CDR2 SQIVND (reference sequence). Here the CDR3 reads CASTYSRAPTGELFF. In nucleotides, the CDR3 is TGTGCCAGTACCTACAGCCGGGCTCCTACCGGGGAGCTGTTTTTT.

This rearrangement joins TRBV6-5 to TRBJ2-1, with D possibly TRBD2 on 6 matching bases. This CDR3 is built from 13 residues. CDR1 MNHEY and CDR2 SVGAGI come from the germline V gene. The V gene lost 7 bases and the J gene lost 3 bases, with 10 bases spanning the gap. The CDR3 DNA reads TGTGCCAGCAACGGGAGAAGCTACAATGAGCAGTTCTTC. This translates into CASNGRSYNEQFF.